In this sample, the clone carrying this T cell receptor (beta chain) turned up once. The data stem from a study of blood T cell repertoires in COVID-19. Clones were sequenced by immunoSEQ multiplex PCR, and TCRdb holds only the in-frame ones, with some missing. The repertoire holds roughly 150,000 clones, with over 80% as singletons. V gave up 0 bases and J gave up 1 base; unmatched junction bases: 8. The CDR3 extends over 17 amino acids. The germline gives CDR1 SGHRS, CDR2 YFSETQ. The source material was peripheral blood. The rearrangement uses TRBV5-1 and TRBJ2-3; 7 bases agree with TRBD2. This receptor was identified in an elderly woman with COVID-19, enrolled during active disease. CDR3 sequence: CASSLAPAAGGTDTQYF. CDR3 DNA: TGCGCCAGCAGCTTGGCCCCTGCGGCGGGGGGCACAGATACGCAGTATTTT.